This TCR beta chain originates from a study of blood T cell repertoires in COVID-19. In the authors' workflow: Quantification of nucleated cells was approximated via reference gene primer amplification. Clones were sequenced by immunoSEQ multiplex PCR, and TCRdb holds only the in-frame ones, with some missing. The DNA was the basis for D and trimming; V, J and clone size are from that table. The sample lists about 87,000 clones; approximately 83% were seen once. With V trimmed by 8 bases and J by 1 base, 15 bases remained unmatched. The CDR3 runs to 20 residues. Per germline, CDR1 SNHLY and CDR2 FYNNEI.

The sample consisted of peripheral blood. This TCR was sampled from a woman in her sixties or seventies with acute or convalescent COVID-19. The rearrangement joins TRBV2 to TRBJ2-6, with TRBD1 matching 12 bases. The CDR3 coding sequence is TGTGCCAGCGGGGGGACAGGGGGCGCTTCGGCGGGATCTGGGGCCAACGTCCTGACTTTC. It specifies CASGGTGGASAGSGANVLTF.